This TCR beta chain originates from a study of blood T cells in healthy people across ages. Study results and caveats: Getting older went along with TCR beta diversity per million T cells dropping roughly linearly. Estimated diversity, derived from one million T cells, was regarded as an underestimate.

For the second PCR, which ran for about 6 to 12 cycles, a sample-barcoded 5' primer and a J-beta primer mix were used. A template-switch adaptor containing 12 random nucleotides labeled each cDNA molecule. MiXCR, run by TCRdb on the 5' RACE reads, gives a single entry per CDR3 protein. The data show about 800,000 distinct CDR3 sequences, nearly 60% seen once. Trimming pared 2 bases from V and 4 bases from J, leaving 12 bases between. CDR1 DFQATT and CDR2 SNEGSKA come from the germline V gene (reference sequence). This CDR3 spans 13 amino acids. This clonotype came up a few times. Its antigen is not identified.

V gene TRBV20-1 combines with J gene TRBJ2-7; D may be TRBD2 (5 bases). The source material was blood. The receptor was isolated from a man aged 25-45 years in good health. Here the CDR3 DNA reads TGCAGTGCTAGAAGAGCCGGAGGTTACGAGCAGTACTTC. This gives the protein CSARRAGGYEQYF.